This is a list of T cell receptor beta chains from one sample in a study of PD-1 blockade in classical Hodgkin lymphoma. This table comes from immunoSEQ multiplex PCR, and its TCRdb copy is limited to in-frame clones, with some not included. The table lists tens of thousands of clones, approximately 90% of them singletons. The source was peripheral blood mononuclear cells (PBMCs), collected at baseline. The receptors shown here come from a human donor with classical Hodgkin lymphoma. CDR3s include the opening cysteine and the closing phenylalanine or tryptophan. Fields, in order: clone size, D gene, J gene, V gene, CDR3 protein. D genes are given only for firm matches. Some rows mark clone size as missing; the rest say once, few, many or name a class of expanded clone.

>once|.|TRBJ1-2|TRBV30
CAWSVRDNYGYTF
>.|.|TRBJ1-2|TRBV13
CASSLGGAGYTF
>.|.|TRBJ2-1|TRBV9
CASSVARGDLDEQFF
>medium-sized|.|TRBJ2-2|TRBV6-5
CASSWDGGENTGELFF
>.|TRBD1|TRBJ2-1|TRBV27
CASSRQGWGEQFF
>.|.|TRBJ2-3|TRBV5-6
CASSFGLAGVIDTQYF
>.|TRBD1|TRBJ1-2|TRBV7-6
CASGGGQGHFNYGYTF
>.|.|TRBJ1-2|TRBV5-1
CASSTPGPASGYTF
>.|TRBD2|TRBJ2-1|TRBV7-2
CASSLVAGAGGANEQFF
>once|.|TRBJ2-7|TRBV5-1
CASSPYGEGEQYF
>.|.|TRBJ2-5|TRBV29-1
CSTARPFETQYF
>.|TRBD2|TRBJ2-6|TRBV5-1
CASSLSGGTGANVLTF
>once|TRBD2|TRBJ2-3|TRBV25-1
CASLSLPQLAGGLNTQYF
>.|TRBD1|TRBJ2-7|TRBV11-2
CASSLLNFGQGVGYEQYF
>.|.|TRBJ1-2|TRBV10-3
CASELHPGYGYTF
>few|.|TRBJ1-1|TRBV19
CASSINGRLNTEAFF
>once|.|TRBJ1-2|TRBV15
CATRSGAYYGYTF
>.|.|TRBJ2-2|TRBV7-3
CASSETGGELFF
>once|TRBD1|TRBJ1-1|TRBV4-1
CASSQENRGNTEAFF